Following are 8 T cell receptor beta chains from one sample sequenced in a study of blood T cells in healthy people across ages. Combining a sample-barcoded 5' primer with a J-beta primer mix, a second PCR ran for roughly 7 to 11 cycles. TCRdb independently ran MiXCR on the 5' RACE reads; one entry per CDR3 protein. In the table there are about 1.4 million distinct CDR3 sequences, approximately 59% of which are singletons. Sequences were obtained from blood. Source of these receptors: a man in his late teens or twenties in good health.

The gene calls are TRBV7-8 and TRBJ1-2; no reliable D call. The CDR3 runs to 15 residues. Germline loops: CDR1 SGHVS, CDR2 FQNEAQ. Between the trimmed V and J ends, which lost 5 bases and 8 bases, there was a span of 21 bases. This chain's CDR3 is CASSTRTLLVGGYTF. DNA of the CDR3: TGTGCCAGCAGCACGAGGACCCTCCTCGTGGGAGGCTACACCTTC.

The chain carries TRBV2 and TRBJ2-7, with a weak D call TRBD1 (7 bases). Germline V gives CDR1 SNHLY, CDR2 FYNNEI. The V gene lost 7 bases and the J gene lost 0 bases, with 22 bases spanning the gap. The CDR3 has 17 residues. CDR3 nucleotide sequence: TGTGCCAGCACCCTGCCTAGACAGGGACTTAGCTCCTACGAGCAGTACTTC. It specifies CASTLPRQGLSSYEQYF.

The chain has TRBV7-9 and TRBJ1-6; TRBD1 matches 7 bases. J gave up 2 bases and V 4 bases, and 8 bases lay outside the gene matches. The germline V gene has CDR1 SEHNR and CDR2 FQNEAQ (reference sequence). The CDR3 has 17 amino acids. DNA for the CDR3: TGTGCCAGCAGCTGGCACGGGGACAGCCCCTATAATTCACCCCTCCACTTT. This gives the protein CASSWHGDSPYNSPLHF. Supplemented by reference TRBV7-9 and TRBJ1-6, the full variable domain reads DTGVSQNPRHKITKRGQNVTFRCDPISEHNRLYWYRQTLGQGPEFLTYFQNEAQLEKSRLLSDRFSAERPKGSFSTLEIQRTEQGDSAMYLCASSWHGDSPYNSPLHFGNGTRLTVT.

This clonotype has more than one count but fewer than ten. The rearrangement uses TRBV27 and TRBJ2-4; a possible D gene is TRBD1 (6 bases). The end of the DNA aligns better with TRBJ2-7, so the J call may be wrong. Germline V lookup: CDR1 MNHEY, CDR2 SMNVEV (reference sequence). The CDR3 runs to 13 residues. The CDR3 is CASGTGFTYEQYF. The CDR3 bases are TGTGCCAGCGGAACAGGGTTCACCTACGAGCAGTACTTC.

The V call is TRBV4-3, the J call TRBJ1-2; 7 bases agree with TRBD1. Germline-derived CDR1 and CDR2 are LGHNA and YSLEER. The CDR3 is made up of 16 amino acids. V gave up 3 bases and J gave up 4 bases; unmatched junction bases: 11. The CDR3 region has the DNA TGCGCCAGCAGCCACCCTTCCGACAGGGCCATCTATGGCTACACCTTC. This sequence encodes CASSHPSDRAIYGYTF.

This chain joins TRBV7-2 and TRBJ2-7; D is unresolved. The CDR3 has 15 residues. Germline V gene data show CDR1 as SGHTA and CDR2 as FQGNSA. Trimming pared 0 bases from V and 0 bases from J, leaving 9 bases between. This chain's CDR3 is CASSLAARLSYEQYF. The CDR3 coding sequence is TGTGCCAGCAGCTTAGCTGCCCGGCTCTCCTACGAGCAGTACTTC.

This chain uses TRBV7-2 with TRBJ2-7, with unresolved D. Germline assignment: CDR1 SGHTA and CDR2 FQGNSA. The CDR3 is 12 amino acids. V lost 3 bases and J 4 bases, leaving 7 bases between the germline ends. The CDR3 reads CASSFMRYEQYF. CDR3 DNA sequence: TGTGCCAGCAGCTTCATGCGGTACGAGCAGTACTTC.

In its sample, this clonotype was seen a few times. This chain connects TRBV20-1 to TRBJ2-7; the match to TRBD1 covers 8 bases. The V gene's germline CDR1 is DFQATT and CDR2 SNEGSKA (reference sequence). The trim removed 5 bases at V and 0 bases at J, leaving 9 bases unmatched. There are 15 residues in the CDR3. The CDR3 sequence: CSAPRLDRDSYEQYF. The CDR3 coding sequence is TGCAGTGCTCCTCGTTTGGACAGGGACTCCTACGAGCAGTACTTC.